This T cell receptor beta chain is drawn from a study of OX40 agonist ivuxolimab in advanced cancers. Germline CDR1 reads MNHEY; CDR2 reads SMNVEV (reference sequence). CDR3 size: 15 residues. V lost 6 bases and J 4 bases, leaving 16 bases between the germline ends. Libraries were prepared by immunoSEQ multiplex PCR; TCRdb keeps only in-frame clonotypes and omits some of them. The repertoire holds roughly 87,000 clones, with about 89% as singletons. Study-wide results and limits: Fewer expanded clones were found on average in CD4+ than in CD8+ T cells. With doses of 0.1 to 3.0 mg/kg, CD4+ and CD8+ blood T cells had undergone clonal expansion by week 6.

The sampling schedule covered blood at baseline, cycle 4 day 1, and cycle 7 day 1. On this clone: Its antigen remains unidentified.

The receptor was derived from an adult with an advanced solid tumor such as melanoma, head and neck, liver or kidney cancer. V usage is TRBV27 and J usage is TRBJ1-5, with D possibly TRBD1 on 6 matching bases. Here the sequenced sample was CD4+ or CD8+ T cells sorted from blood, taken in a trial of the OX40 agonist ivuxolimab. This CDR3 reads CASRDGFGTNQPQHF. The CDR3 nucleotides read TGTGCCAGCAGGGACGGATTCGGGACAAATCAGCCCCAGCATTTT.